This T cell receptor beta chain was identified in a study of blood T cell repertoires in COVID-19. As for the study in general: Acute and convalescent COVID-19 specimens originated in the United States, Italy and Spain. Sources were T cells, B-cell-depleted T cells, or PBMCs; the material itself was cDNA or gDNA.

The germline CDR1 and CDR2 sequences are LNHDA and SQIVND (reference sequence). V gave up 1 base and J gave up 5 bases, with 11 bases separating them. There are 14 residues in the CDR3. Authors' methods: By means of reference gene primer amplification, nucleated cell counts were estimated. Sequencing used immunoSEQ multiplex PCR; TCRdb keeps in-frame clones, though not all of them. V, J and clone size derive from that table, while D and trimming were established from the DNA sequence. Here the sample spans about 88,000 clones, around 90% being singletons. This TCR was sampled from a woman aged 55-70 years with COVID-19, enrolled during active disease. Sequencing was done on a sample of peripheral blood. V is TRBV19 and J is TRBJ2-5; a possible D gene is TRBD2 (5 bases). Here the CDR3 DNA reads TGTGCCAGTAGTATAGGGAGGTCGGTGGAGACCCAGTACTTC. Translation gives CASSIGRSVETQYF.